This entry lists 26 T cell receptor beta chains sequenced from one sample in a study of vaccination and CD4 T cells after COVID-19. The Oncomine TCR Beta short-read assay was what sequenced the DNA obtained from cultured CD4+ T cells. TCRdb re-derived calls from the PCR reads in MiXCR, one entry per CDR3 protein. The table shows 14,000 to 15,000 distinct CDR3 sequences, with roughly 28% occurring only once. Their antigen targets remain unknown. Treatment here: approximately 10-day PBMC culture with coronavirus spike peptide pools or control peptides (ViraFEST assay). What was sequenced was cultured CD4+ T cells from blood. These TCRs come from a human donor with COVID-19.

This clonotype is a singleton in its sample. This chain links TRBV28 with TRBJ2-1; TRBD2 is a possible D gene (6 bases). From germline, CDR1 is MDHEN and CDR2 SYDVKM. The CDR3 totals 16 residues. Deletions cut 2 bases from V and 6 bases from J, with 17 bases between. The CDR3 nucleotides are TGTGCCAGCAGTTTAAGACAATTGGGGACTGTCAATGAGCAGTTCTTC. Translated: CASSLRQLGTVNEQFF.

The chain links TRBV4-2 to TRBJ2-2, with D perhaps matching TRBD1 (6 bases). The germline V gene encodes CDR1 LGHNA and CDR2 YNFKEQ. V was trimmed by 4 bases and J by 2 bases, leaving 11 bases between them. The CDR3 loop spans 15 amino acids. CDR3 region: CASSRGQTNTGELFF. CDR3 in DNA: TGTGCCAGCAGCCGAGGACAGACTAACACCGGGGAGCTGTTTTTT.

CDR3 region: CSASYSGNSPLHF. The CDR3 DNA sequence: TGCAGTGCTTCCTACAGCGGTAATTCACCCCTCCACTTT. The chain uses TRBV20-1 and TRBJ1-6; D remains unclear. V was shortened by 5 bases and J by 6 bases, with 11 bases between the two germline ends. The CDR3 totals 13 residues. Per germline, CDR1 DFQATT and CDR2 SNEGSKA (reference sequence).

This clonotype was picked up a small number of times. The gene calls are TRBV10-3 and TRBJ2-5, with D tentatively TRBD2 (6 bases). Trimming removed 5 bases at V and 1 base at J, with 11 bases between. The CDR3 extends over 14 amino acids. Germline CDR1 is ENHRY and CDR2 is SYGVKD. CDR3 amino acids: CAISSRGLQETQYF. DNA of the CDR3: TGTGCCATCAGTTCCCGGGGACTCCAAGAGACCCAGTACTTC.

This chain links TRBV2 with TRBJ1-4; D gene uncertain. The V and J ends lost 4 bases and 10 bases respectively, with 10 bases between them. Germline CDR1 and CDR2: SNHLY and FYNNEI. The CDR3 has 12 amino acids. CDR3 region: CASSGEGRKLFF. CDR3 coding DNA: TGTGCCAGCAGTGGGGAGGGCCGAAAACTGTTTTTT.

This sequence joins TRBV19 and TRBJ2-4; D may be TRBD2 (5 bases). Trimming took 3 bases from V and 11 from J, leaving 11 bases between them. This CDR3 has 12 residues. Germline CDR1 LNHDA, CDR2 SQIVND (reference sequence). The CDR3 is CASSMSGMFQYF. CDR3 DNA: TGTGCCAGTAGTATGTCGGGGATGTTTCAGTACTTC.

The CDR3 loop reads CAADHGGFSDEQYF. In DNA form, the CDR3 reads TGTGCCGCAGACCACGGGGGATTTAGCGACGAGCAGTACTTC. This chain uses TRBV2 with TRBJ2-7; D might be TRBD2 (6 bases). The CDR3 runs to 14 residues. The V and J ends lost 11 bases and 5 bases respectively, with 22 bases between them. Germline V gene lookup returns CDR1 SNHLY and CDR2 FYNNEI.

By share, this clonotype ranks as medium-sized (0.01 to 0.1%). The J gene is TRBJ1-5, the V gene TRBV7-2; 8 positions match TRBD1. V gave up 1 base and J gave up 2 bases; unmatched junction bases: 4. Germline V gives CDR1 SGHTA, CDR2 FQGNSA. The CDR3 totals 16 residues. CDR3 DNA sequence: TGTGCCAGCAGCTTAGTGACAGGGGCTGGCAATCAGCCCCAGCATTTT. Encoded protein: CASSLVTGAGNQPQHF.

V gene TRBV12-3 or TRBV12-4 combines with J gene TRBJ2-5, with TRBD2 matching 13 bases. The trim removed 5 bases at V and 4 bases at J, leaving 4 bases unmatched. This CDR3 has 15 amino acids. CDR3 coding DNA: TGTGCCAGCAGTAGGACTAGCGGGGGCGTAGAGACCCAGTACTTC. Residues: CASSRTSGGVETQYF.

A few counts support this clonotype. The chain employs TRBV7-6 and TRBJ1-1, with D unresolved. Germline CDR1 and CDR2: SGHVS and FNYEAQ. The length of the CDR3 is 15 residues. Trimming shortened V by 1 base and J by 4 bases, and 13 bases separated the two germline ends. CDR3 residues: CASSLGRGGITEAFF. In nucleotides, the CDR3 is TGTGCCAGCAGCTTAGGGCGTGGCGGAATCACTGAAGCTTTCTTT.

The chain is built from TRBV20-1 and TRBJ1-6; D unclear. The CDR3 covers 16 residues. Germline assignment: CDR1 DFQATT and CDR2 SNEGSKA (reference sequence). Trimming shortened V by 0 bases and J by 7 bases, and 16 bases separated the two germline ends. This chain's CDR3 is CSARDRRGNMNSPLHF. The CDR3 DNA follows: TGCAGTGCTAGAGATCGGAGAGGGAATATGAATTCACCCCTCCACTTT.

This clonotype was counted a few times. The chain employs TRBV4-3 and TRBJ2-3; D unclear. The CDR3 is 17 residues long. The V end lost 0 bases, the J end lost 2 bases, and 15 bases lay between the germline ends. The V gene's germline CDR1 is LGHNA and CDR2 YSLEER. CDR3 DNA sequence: TGCGCCAGCAGCCAAGATTTTGTGGGGAACAACACAGATACGCAGTATTTT. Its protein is CASSQDFVGNNTDTQYF.

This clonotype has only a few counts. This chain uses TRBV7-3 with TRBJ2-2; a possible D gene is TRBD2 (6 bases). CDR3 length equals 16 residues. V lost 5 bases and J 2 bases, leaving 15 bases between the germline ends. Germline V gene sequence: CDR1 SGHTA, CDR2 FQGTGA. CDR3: CASSPRVAANTGELFF. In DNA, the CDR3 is TGTGCCAGCAGCCCTAGGGTAGCGGCCAACACCGGGGAGCTGTTTTTT.

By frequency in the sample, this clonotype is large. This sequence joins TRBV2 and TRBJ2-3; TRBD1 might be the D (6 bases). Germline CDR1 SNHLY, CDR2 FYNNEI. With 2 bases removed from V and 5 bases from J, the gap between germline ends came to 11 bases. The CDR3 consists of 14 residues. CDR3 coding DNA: TGTGCCAGCAGTGAAAACAGGGCTGGAGATACGCAGTATTTT. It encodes CASSENRAGDTQYF. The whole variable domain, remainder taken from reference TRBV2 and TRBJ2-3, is EPEVTQTPSHQVTQMGQEVILRCVPISNHLYFYWYRQILGQKVEFLVSFYNNEISEKSEIFDDQFSVERPDGSNFTLKIRSTKLEDSAMYFCASSENRAGDTQYFGPGTRLTVL.

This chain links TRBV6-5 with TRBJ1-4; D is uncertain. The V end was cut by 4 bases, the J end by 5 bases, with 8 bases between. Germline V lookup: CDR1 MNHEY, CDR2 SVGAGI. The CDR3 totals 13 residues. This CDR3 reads CASSWRVNEKLFF. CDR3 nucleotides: TGTGCCAGCAGTTGGAGAGTGAATGAAAAACTGTTTTTT.

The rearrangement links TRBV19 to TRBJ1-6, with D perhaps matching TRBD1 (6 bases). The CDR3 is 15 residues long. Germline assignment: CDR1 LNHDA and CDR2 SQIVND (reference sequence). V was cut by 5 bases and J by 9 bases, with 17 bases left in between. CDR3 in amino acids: CASSPHRAGGSPLHF. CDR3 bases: TGTGCCAGTAGTCCCCACAGGGCCGGCGGTTCACCCCTCCACTTT.

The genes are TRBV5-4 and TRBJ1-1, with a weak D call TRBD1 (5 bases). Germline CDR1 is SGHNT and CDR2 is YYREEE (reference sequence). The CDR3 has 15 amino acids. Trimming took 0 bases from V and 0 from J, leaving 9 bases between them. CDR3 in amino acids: CASSLGGRLNTEAFF. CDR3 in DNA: TGTGCCAGCAGCTTGGGGGGACGGCTGAACACTGAAGCTTTCTTT.

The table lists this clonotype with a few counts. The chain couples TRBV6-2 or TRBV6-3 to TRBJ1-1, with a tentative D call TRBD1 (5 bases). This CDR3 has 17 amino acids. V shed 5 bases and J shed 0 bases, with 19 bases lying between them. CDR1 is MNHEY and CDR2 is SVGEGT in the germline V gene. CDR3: CASSHRPQGTVNTEAFF. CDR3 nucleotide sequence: TGTGCCAGCAGTCACCGACCTCAAGGGACGGTGAACACTGAAGCTTTCTTT.

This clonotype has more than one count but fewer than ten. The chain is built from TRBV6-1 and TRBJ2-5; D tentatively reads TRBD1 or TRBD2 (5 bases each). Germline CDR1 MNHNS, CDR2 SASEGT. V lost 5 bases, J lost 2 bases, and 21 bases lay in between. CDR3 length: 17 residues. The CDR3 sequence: CASSTPMIRGRQETQYF. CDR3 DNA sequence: TGTGCCAGCAGTACCCCAATGATAAGGGGACGGCAAGAGACCCAGTACTTC.

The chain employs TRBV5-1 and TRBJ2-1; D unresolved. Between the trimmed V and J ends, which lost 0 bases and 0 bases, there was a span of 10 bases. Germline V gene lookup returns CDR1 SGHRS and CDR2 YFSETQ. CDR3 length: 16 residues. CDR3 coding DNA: TGCGCCAGCAGCTTGGCCGGAGACGCCTCCTACAATGAGCAGTTCTTC. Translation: CASSLAGDASYNEQFF.

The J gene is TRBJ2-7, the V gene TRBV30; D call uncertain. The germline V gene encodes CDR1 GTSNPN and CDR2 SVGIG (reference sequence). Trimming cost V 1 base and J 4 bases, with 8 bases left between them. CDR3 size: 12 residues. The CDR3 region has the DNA TGTGCCTGGAGTGACTTTAAATACGAGCAGTACTTC. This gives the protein CAWSDFKYEQYF.

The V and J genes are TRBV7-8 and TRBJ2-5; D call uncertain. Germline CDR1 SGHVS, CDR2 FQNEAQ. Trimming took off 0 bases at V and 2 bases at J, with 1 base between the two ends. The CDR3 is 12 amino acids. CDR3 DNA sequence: TGTGCCAGCAGCTTAGCTCAAGAGACCCAGTACTTC. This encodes CASSLAQETQYF. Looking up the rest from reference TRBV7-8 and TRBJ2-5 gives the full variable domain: GAGVSQSPRYKVAKRGQDVALRCDPISGHVSLFWYQQALGQGPEFLTYFQNEAQLDKSGLPSDRFFAERPEGSVSTLKIQRTQQEDSAVYLCASSLAQETQYFGPGTRLLVL.

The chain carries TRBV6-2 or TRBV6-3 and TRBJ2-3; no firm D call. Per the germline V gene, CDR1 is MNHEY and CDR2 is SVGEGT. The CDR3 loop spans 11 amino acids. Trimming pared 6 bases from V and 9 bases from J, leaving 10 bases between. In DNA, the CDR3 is TGTGCCAGCAGCCGCGCTGGAACGCAGTATTTT. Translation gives CASSRAGTQYF.

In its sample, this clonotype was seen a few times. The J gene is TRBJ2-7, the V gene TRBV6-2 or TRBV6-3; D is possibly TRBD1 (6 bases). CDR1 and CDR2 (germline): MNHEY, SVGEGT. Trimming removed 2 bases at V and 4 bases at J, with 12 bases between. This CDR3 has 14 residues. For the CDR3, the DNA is TGTGCCAGCAGTTACGGGACAATAAATTACGAGCAGTACTTC. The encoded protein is CASSYGTINYEQYF.

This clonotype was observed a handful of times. CDR3 DNA: TGTGCCTGGACTAGCGGACAAGAGACCCAGTACTTC. Amino acids: CAWTSGQETQYF. The V gene is TRBV30, the J gene TRBJ2-5; the match to TRBD2 covers 7 bases. Germline values: CDR1 GTSNPN, CDR2 SVGIG (reference sequence). The CDR3 is 12 amino acids. V lost 4 bases and J lost 2; bases outside the gene matches: 1.

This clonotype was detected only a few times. CDR3: CASSPTGLEQYF. The CDR3 bases are TGTGCCAGCAGTCCGACAGGGCTAGAGCAGTACTTC. This rearrangement joins TRBV6-2 or TRBV6-3 to TRBJ2-7, with 7 bases fitting TRBD1. The ends lost 5 bases at V and 7 bases at J; junction bases unmatched: 5. The length of the CDR3 is 12 residues. Germline-derived CDR1 and CDR2 are MNHEY and SVGEGT.